This T cell receptor beta chain was obtained from a study of T cells expressing NK-cell markers. Study summary: CD3+CD56+NKG2C+, CD3+CD56+NKG2C- and CD3+CD56-NKG2C+ T cells, once sorted, supplied the TCR beta repertoires. Seven HCMV-seropositive donors and one seronegative donor made up the eight sequenced donors. General observations from the study: More than 5 donors carried dominant NKG2C+ clonotypes that made up roughly 1.0-7.0% of their CD8+ T cells.

CDR1 is LGHNA and CDR2 is YSLEER in the germline V gene. This CDR3 region has 15 residues. TCR beta cDNA was made by 5'RACE template switching with UMIs. TCRdb reprocessed the 5' RACE reads and keeps a single row for each CDR3 protein, giving no DNA. The specimen's table records roughly 300,000 distinct CDR3 sequences. A word on this clonotype: The antigen is unknown.

V is TRBV4-3 and J is TRBJ1-1; TCRdb proposes TRBD1, but this gene call is untestable without DNA. The sample taken for sequencing was blood T cells: a sorted CD56 or NKG2C T cell subset, CD4+ or CD8+ T cells, or bulk PBMC T cells (not recorded which). The TCR originated in a woman between 18 and 69 years old in good health. CDR3 protein: CASSQEWGSGTEAFF.